The 21 T cell receptor beta chains below were found in one sample sequenced in a study of early T cells in non-severe SARS-CoV-2 infection. Using its own MiXCR run on the 5' RACE reads, TCRdb lists one record per CDR3 protein. The sample includes some 60,000 distinct CDR3 sequences, 10% to 15% of them seen just once. What was sequenced was whole blood. Receptor source: an adult who was a healthcare worker with PCR-confirmed SARS-CoV-2 infection or an uninfected control (not recorded which).

This clonotype appeared many times. The chain joins TRBV14 to TRBJ2-2, with D tentatively TRBD2 (6 bases). Germline lookup yields CDR1 SGHDN and CDR2 FVKESK. The germline V and J ends were trimmed by 1 base and 8 bases, with 14 bases remaining between them. This CDR3 comprises 15 residues. Here the CDR3 reads CASSQVRTEGGELFF. The CDR3 nucleotides are TGTGCCAGCAGCCAAGTCCGTACGGAGGGTGGGGAGCTGTTTTTT.

In this sample, this clonotype is large (0.1 to 1%). J is TRBJ2-1 and V is TRBV20-1, with TRBD2 as a possible D gene (6 bases). The CDR3 spans 16 residues. Per the germline V gene, CDR1 is DFQATT and CDR2 is SNEGSKA (reference sequence). The V end lost 6 bases, the J end lost 0 bases, and 18 bases lay between the germline ends. The CDR3 reads CSAWLEGRSSYNEQFF. The CDR3 nucleotides read TGCAGTGCCTGGCTGGAGGGCCGGAGCTCCTACAATGAGCAGTTCTTC.

Many counts were recorded for this clonotype. This rearrangement joins TRBV9 to TRBJ2-1; a possible D gene is TRBD2 (8 bases). Germline V gives CDR1 SGDLS, CDR2 YYNGEE. Trimming left V 4 bases short and J 6 bases short, with 23 bases between. The CDR3 runs 17 residues. CDR3 region: CASSSRDSYLAGNEQFF. The CDR3 DNA reads as TGTGCCAGCAGCTCCCGGGACAGTTACCTAGCGGGCAATGAGCAGTTCTTC.

This clonotype was seen at least ten times. The J gene is TRBJ2-7, the V gene TRBV29-1; 7 bases agree with TRBD2. Germline CDR1 and CDR2: SQVTM and ANQGSEA. J was trimmed by 0 bases and V by 2 bases; bases with no gene match: 10. This CDR3 spans 16 amino acids. CDR3 protein: CSVETPGREYSYEQYF. CDR3 sequence (DNA): TGCAGCGTTGAAACCCCCGGGCGGGAGTACTCCTACGAGCAGTACTTC.

This clonotype was counted ten times or more. The chain recombines TRBV18 with TRBJ2-5; 12 positions agree with TRBD2. Germline values: CDR1 KGHSH, CDR2 LQKENI. After removal of 4 bases from V and 4 bases from J, the junction contained 10 bases not matched to a gene. The CDR3 contains 17 residues. This CDR3 is CASSLIGLAGTAETQYF. The CDR3 DNA follows: TGTGCCAGCTCACTTATAGGACTAGCGGGGACGGCAGAGACCCAGTACTTC.

The rearrangement joins TRBV20-1 to TRBJ2-7; D unresolved. The length of the CDR3 is 12 residues. V was clipped by 3 bases and J by 5 bases, with 11 bases between them. Looked up from germline, CDR1 is DFQATT and CDR2 is SNEGSKA (reference sequence). The CDR3 spells CSARPGSHEQYF. The CDR3 DNA is TGCAGTGCTAGGCCGGGTTCCCACGAGCAGTACTTC.

At least ten counts were recorded for this clonotype. The rearrangement joins TRBV7-3 to TRBJ2-5; possible D gene TRBD2, 5 bases. Germline values: CDR1 SGHTA, CDR2 FQGTGA. The V and J ends lost 2 bases and 3 bases respectively, with 7 bases between them. The CDR3 covers 13 residues. CDR3 bases: TGTGCCAGCAGCTTACTAGCCGAAGAGACCCAGTACTTC. Translated: CASSLLAEETQYF.

This clonotype was recorded at least ten times. The gene calls are TRBV3-1 and TRBJ2-1, with TRBD2 matching over 11 bases. The V segment lost 2 bases and the J segment 8 bases; nucleotides outside the gene matches: 11. Germline V gives CDR1 LGHDT, CDR2 YNNKEL (reference sequence). This CDR3 has 17 amino acids. CDR3 sequence (DNA): TGTGCCAGCAGCCAACTCCCGAGACTAGCGGGACAGGATGAGCAGTTCTTC. Residues: CASSQLPRLAGQDEQFF.

This clonotype has more than one count but fewer than ten. The genes are TRBV29-1 and TRBJ2-5; tentative D call: TRBD1 (5 bases). The germline V and J ends were trimmed by 6 bases and 3 bases, with 8 bases remaining between them. This CDR3 region has 11 residues. CDR1 and CDR2 from the germline V gene are SQVTM and ANQGSEA. In nucleotides, the CDR3 is TGCAGCGTGAGACAGAAAGAGACCCAGTACTTC. Its protein product is CSVRQKETQYF.

This clonotype was recorded many times. The chain is built from TRBV7-8 and TRBJ2-5, with TRBD2 matching over 10 bases. Germline-derived CDR1 and CDR2 are SGHVS and FQNEAQ. V was pared by 4 bases and J by 5 bases, with 7 bases of the junction left unmatched. The CDR3 covers 15 residues. This CDR3 is CASSSWSGGAETQYF. The CDR3 nucleotides read TGTGCCAGCAGCTCTTGGAGCGGGGGGGCCGAGACCCAGTACTTC.

This rearrangement joins TRBV19 to TRBJ2-5; D is perhaps TRBD2 (5 bases). V was trimmed by 3 bases and J by 3 bases, leaving 8 bases between them. This CDR3 contains 13 residues. The germline V gene has CDR1 LNHDA and CDR2 SQIVND (reference sequence). In DNA, the CDR3 is TGTGCCAGTAGTATCTCCGGGGAAGAGACCCAGTACTTC. Its protein is CASSISGEETQYF.

The V call is TRBV18, the J call TRBJ2-1; D is unclear. V shed 6 bases and J shed 5 bases, with 8 bases lying between them. Germline CDR1 KGHSH, CDR2 LQKENI. The CDR3 totals 12 residues. CDR3 sequence: CASSALDNEQFF. Here the CDR3 DNA reads TGTGCCAGCTCGGCGCTTGACAATGAGCAGTTCTTC.

In this sample, this clonotype turned up a few times. This chain links TRBV29-1 with TRBJ2-7; TRBD1 agrees at 9 bases. The CDR3 contains 14 residues. Germline V gene sequence: CDR1 SQVTM, CDR2 ANQGSEA. The V segment lost 6 bases and the J segment 7 bases; nucleotides outside the gene matches: 13. Written as DNA, the CDR3 is TGCAGCGTCTTTCTACAGGGGGCGCCTTTGGAGCAGTACTTC. It specifies CSVFLQGAPLEQYF.

There are many counts of this clonotype. The chain is built from TRBV12-3 or TRBV12-4 and TRBJ2-5, with D maybe TRBD2 (6 bases). Between the trimmed V and J ends, which lost 2 bases and 5 bases, there was a span of 12 bases. CDR3 length equals 14 residues. CDR3 protein: CASSLSGVGETQYF. In nucleotides, the CDR3 is TGTGCCAGCAGTTTATCGGGGGTAGGCGAGACCCAGTACTTC.

This clonotype was detected many times. V gene TRBV5-5 combines with J gene TRBJ1-1; tentatively, D is TRBD1 (5 bases). V dropped 0 bases and J dropped 6 bases, with 18 bases sitting between them. The CDR3 extends over 16 amino acids. The V gene's germline CDR1 is SGHKS and CDR2 YYEKEE (reference sequence). CDR3 in DNA: TGTGCCAGCAGCTTGGGCGGGACCCATACGTACGCTGAAGCTTTCTTT. Its protein product is CASSLGGTHTYAEAFF.

V is TRBV6-5 and J is TRBJ2-5; D is perhaps TRBD1 (5 bases). The germline gives CDR1 MNHEY, CDR2 SVGAGI. Trimming stripped 4 bases from V and 3 bases from J, with 12 bases between. The CDR3 contains 14 residues. CDR3 in DNA: TGTGCCAGCAGTTGGGGCCGGACCGAAGAGACCCAGTACTTC. This codes for CASSWGRTEETQYF.

The chain combines TRBV5-1 with TRBJ2-7; D possibly corresponds to TRBD2 (6 bases). The CDR3 sequence is 16 residues long. The V end was cut by 4 bases, the J end by 4 bases, with 21 bases between. Looked up from germline, CDR1 is SGHRS and CDR2 is YFSETQ. The CDR3 protein is CASSLDTPGLSYEQYF. The CDR3 region has the DNA TGCGCCAGCAGCCTGGACACACCGGGACTTTCTTACGAGCAGTACTTC.

This clonotype was seen a handful of times. The junction departs from germline at one end; a sequencing error may be responsible. This chain uses TRBV6-1 with TRBJ2-1; D gene uncertain. Germline loops: CDR1 MNHNS, CDR2 SASEGT. There are 15 residues in the CDR3. For the CDR3, the DNA is TGTGCCAGCAGTCAAGCTCCTAGCTCCTACAATGAGCAGTTCTTC. It is translated as CASSQAPSSYNEQFF.

This chain links TRBV29-1 with TRBJ2-7; TRBD1 might be the D (5 bases). The CDR3 sequence is 12 residues long. CDR1 and CDR2 from the germline V gene are SQVTM and ANQGSEA. Trimming shortened V by 1 base and J by 3 bases, and 7 bases separated the two germline ends. The CDR3 nucleotides read TGCAGCGTTGAAGGGACAAACTACGAGCAGTACTTC. It translates to CSVEGTNYEQYF.

This clonotype was detected ten times or more. The chain links TRBV10-3 to TRBJ2-5, with D unresolved. V was clipped by 10 bases and J by 2 bases, with 11 bases between them. Germline lookup yields CDR1 ENHRY and CDR2 SYGVKD. The CDR3 spans 12 residues. CDR3 in amino acids: CATGSSQETQYF. The CDR3 DNA reads TGTGCCACCGGCAGCTCACAAGAGACCCAGTACTTC.

Points on this clonotype: Being one base from a much bigger clone, this may be a read error. The J gene is TRBJ1-6, the V gene TRBV6-5; D uncertain. V lost 5 bases, J lost 16 bases, and 21 bases lay in between. Germline V lookup: CDR1 MNHEY, CDR2 SVGAGI. The CDR3 spans 14 residues. The CDR3, as DNA: TGTGCCAGCAGTCCCCAGTTGATTGGGAAGACTCTCCACTTT. Translated, it gives CASSPQLIGKTLHF.